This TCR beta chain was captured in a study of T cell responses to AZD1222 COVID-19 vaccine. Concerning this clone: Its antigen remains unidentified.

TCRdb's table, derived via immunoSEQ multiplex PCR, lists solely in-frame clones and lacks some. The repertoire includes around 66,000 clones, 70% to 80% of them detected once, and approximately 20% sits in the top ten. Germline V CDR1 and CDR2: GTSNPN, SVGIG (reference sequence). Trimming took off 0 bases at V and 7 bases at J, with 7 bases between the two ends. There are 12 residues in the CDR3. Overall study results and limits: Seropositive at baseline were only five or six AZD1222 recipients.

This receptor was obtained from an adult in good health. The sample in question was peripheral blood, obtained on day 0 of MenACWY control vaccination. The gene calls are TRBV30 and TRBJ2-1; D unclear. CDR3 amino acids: CAWSVSTNEQFF. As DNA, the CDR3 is TGTGCCTGGAGTGTAAGTACTAATGAGCAGTTCTTC.